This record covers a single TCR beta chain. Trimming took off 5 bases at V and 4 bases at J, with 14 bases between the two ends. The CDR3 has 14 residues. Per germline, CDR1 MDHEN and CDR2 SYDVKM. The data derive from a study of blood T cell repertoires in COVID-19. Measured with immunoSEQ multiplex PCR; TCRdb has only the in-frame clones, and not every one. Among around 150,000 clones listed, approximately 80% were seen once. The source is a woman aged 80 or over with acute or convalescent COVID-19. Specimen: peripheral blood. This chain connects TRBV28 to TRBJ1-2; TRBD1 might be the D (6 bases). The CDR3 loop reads CASSQQGKSYGYTF. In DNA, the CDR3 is TGTGCCAGCAGTCAACAGGGAAAAAGCTATGGCTACACCTTC.